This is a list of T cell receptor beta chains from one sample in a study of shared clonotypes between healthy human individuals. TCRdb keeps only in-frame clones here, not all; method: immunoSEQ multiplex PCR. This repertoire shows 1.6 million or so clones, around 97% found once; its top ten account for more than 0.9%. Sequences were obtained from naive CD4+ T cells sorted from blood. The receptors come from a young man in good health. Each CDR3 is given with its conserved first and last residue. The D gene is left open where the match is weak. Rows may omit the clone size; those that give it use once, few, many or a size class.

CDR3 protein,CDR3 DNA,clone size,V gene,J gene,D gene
CASNGGRSRADTQYF,TGTGCCAGCAATGGCGGGAGGAGTAGGGCAGATACGCAGTATTTT,-,TRBV2,TRBJ2-3,TRBD2
CASRFQNQETQYF,TGCGCCAGCAGATTTCAGAACCAAGAGACCCAGTACTTC,-,TRBV5-1,TRBJ2-5,-
CASSRDRFGNTIYF,TGTGCCAGCAGCCGTGACAGGTTCGGAAACACCATATATTTT,once,TRBV14,TRBJ1-3,-
CASSAGTRGGAQPQHF,TGTGCCAGCAGTGCCGGGACCCGGGGCGGTGCTCAGCCCCAGCATTTT,-,TRBV6-4,TRBJ1-5,-
CASSLAGTENEKLFF,TGCGCCAGCAGCTTGGCCGGGACAGAGAATGAAAAACTGTTTTTT,-,TRBV5-1,TRBJ1-4,TRBD1
CASSPAGLNRLTDYEQYF,TGTGCCAGCAGCCCCGCAGGTTTGAACCGGCTGACAGACTACGAGCAGTACTTC,-,TRBV7-6,TRBJ2-7,-
CASRETGEGYTF,TGTGCCAGCAGGGAGACAGGGGAAGGCTACACCTTC,-,TRBV5-5,TRBJ1-2,TRBD1
CASTGTSTYNEQFF,TGTGCCAGTACCGGGACTAGCACCTACAATGAGCAGTTCTTC,-,TRBV19,TRBJ2-1,TRBD2
CASSQARRQGNEQFF,TGTGCCAGCAGCCAAGCTCGTAGACAAGGGAATGAGCAGTTCTTC,-,TRBV4-2,TRBJ2-1,-
CASRPTPGLAGGVYYNEQFF,TGTGCCAGCAGGCCTACCCCGGGGCTAGCGGGAGGTGTCTACTACAATGAGCAGTTCTTC,-,TRBV28,TRBJ2-1,TRBD2
CASSRTVGYTF,TGTGCCAGCAGTCGGACCGTTGGCTACACCTTC,once,TRBV2,TRBJ1-2,-
CASSEKWGYEQYF,TGCGCCAGCAGTGAGAAATGGGGCTACGAGCAGTACTTC,-,TRBV10-1,TRBJ2-7,-
CASSPRAGVNQPQHF,TGTGCCAGCAGCCCTAGGGCTGGGGTCAATCAGCCCCAGCATTTT,once,TRBV5-5,TRBJ1-5,-
CASSPDRSYEQYF,TGTGCCAGCTCACCAGACAGGTCTTACGAGCAGTACTTC,-,TRBV18,TRBJ2-7,-
CASSLVREGLNEQYF,TGTGCCAGCAGCTTGGTACGGGAGGGCCTGAACGAGCAGTACTTC,-,TRBV5-4,TRBJ2-7,TRBD2
CASNFLGVPTTEAFF,TGTGCCAGCAACTTCCTAGGGGTCCCGACGACTGAAGCTTTCTTT,-,TRBV27,TRBJ1-1,-
CASRGQGQETQYF,TGTGCCAGCAGGGGTCAGGGGCAAGAGACCCAGTACTTC,-,TRBV28,TRBJ2-5,-
CASSQVDRLMNTEAFF,TGCGCCAGCAGCCAAGTGGACAGGCTTATGAACACTGAAGCTTTCTTT,-,TRBV4-1,TRBJ1-1,TRBD1
CASSYFQGEGAEAFF,TGTGCCAGCAGTTACTTTCAGGGGGAGGGGGCTGAAGCTTTCTTT,-,TRBV6-5,TRBJ1-1,TRBD1
CASSPGTGAYEQYF,TGTGCCAGCTCACCGGGTACAGGGGCCTACGAGCAGTACTTC,-,TRBV18,TRBJ2-7,TRBD1
CASSLEGTGDYEQYF,TGCGCCAGCAGCTTGGAGGGGACAGGTGATTACGAGCAGTACTTC,-,TRBV5-1,TRBJ2-7,TRBD1
CASSSRSGGAGELFF,TGTGCCAGCAGCTCCAGGTCCGGAGGGGCCGGGGAGCTGTTTTTT,-,TRBV7-2,TRBJ2-2,-
CASSRGPYEQYF,TGTGCCAGCAGCCGCGGCCCCTACGAGCAGTACTTC,-,TRBV4-2,TRBJ2-7,-
CASSPRAGADRTF,TGTGCCAGCAGTCCCCGTGCAGGGGCAGACCGCACCTTC,-,TRBV27,TRBJ1-2,-
CASKMEGPRPVGEQFF,TGTGCCAGCAAAATGGAAGGGCCACGGCCCGTGGGTGAGCAGTTCTTC,-,TRBV28,TRBJ2-1,-
CASSQVRGAAYEQYF,TGTGCCAGCAGCCAAGTCCGGGGGGCGGCCTACGAGCAGTACTTC,once,TRBV14,TRBJ2-7,-
CASSVNRDGYTF,TGTGCCAGCAGCGTAAACAGGGACGGCTACACCTTC,-,TRBV9,TRBJ1-2,-
CASNRVSGANVLTF,TGTGCCAGCAACAGGGTCTCTGGGGCCAACGTCCTGACTTTC,-,TRBV28,TRBJ2-6,-
CASSDLSVGELFF,TGTGCCAGCAGTGACTTATCCGTCGGGGAGCTGTTTTTT,-,TRBV6-4,TRBJ2-2,-
CASSDPGGPTGELFF,TGTGCCAGCAGTGATCCGGGGGGCCCCACCGGGGAGCTGTTTTTT,-,TRBV2,TRBJ2-2,-
CASSQASGTDNTDTQYF,TGCGCCAGCAGCCAAGCTAGCGGGACCGATAACACAGATACGCAGTATTTT,-,TRBV4-3,TRBJ2-3,TRBD2
CASSVGHLMNTEAFF,TGTGCCAGCAGCGTAGGACACCTAATGAACACTGAAGCTTTCTTT,-,TRBV9,TRBJ1-1,-
CAWSATVGNYGYTF,TGTGCCTGGAGCGCGACCGTGGGGAACTATGGCTACACCTTC,-,TRBV30,TRBJ1-2,-
CASSLAYRDPYEQYF,TGTGCCAGCAGCTTAGCCTACAGGGATCCCTACGAGCAGTACTTC,-,TRBV11-2,TRBJ2-7,-
CASSQAHPGPLRGGEQFF,TGCGCCAGCAGCCAAGCTCATCCGGGACCCCTTCGGGGGGGTGAGCAGTTCTTC,once,TRBV4-1,TRBJ2-1,TRBD2
CASSLGSSGSFSEQFF,TGTGCCAGCAGCTTAGGGTCTAGCGGGAGTTTTAGTGAGCAGTTCTTC,-,TRBV7-2,TRBJ2-1,TRBD2
CASSFRGNTQYF,TGTGCCAGCAGCTTCCGGGGAAATACGCAGTATTTT,once,TRBV7-2,TRBJ2-3,-
CAWSVRGRANEKLFF,TGTGCCTGGAGTGTGAGGGGGCGAGCTAATGAAAAACTGTTTTTT,-,TRBV30,TRBJ1-4,TRBD1
CASSSTGTYEQYF,TGTGCCAGCAGTTCGACAGGGACCTACGAGCAGTACTTC,once,TRBV6-6,TRBJ2-7,TRBD1
CASSSGAGEEAQYF,TGCGCCAGCAGCTCCGGGGCCGGCGAAGAGGCCCAGTACTTC,-,TRBV5-1,TRBJ2-5,-
CASSPVMGNEQFF,TGTGCCAGCTCACCGGTCATGGGCAATGAGCAGTTCTTC,-,TRBV18,TRBJ2-1,-
CASSQDTRRGWAEAFF,TGCGCCAGCAGCCAAGATACCCGCAGGGGGTGGGCTGAAGCTTTCTTT,-,TRBV4-1,TRBJ1-1,TRBD1
CASSYLETQYF,TGTGCCAGCAGTTACTTAGAGACCCAGTACTTC,-,TRBV6-6,TRBJ2-5,-
CASSLGQIPYEQYF,TGTGCCAGCAGCTTGGGGCAGATCCCATACGAGCAGTACTTC,-,TRBV5-5,TRBJ2-7,-
CASSEGLSSYEQYF,TGTGCCAGCAGTGAGGGATTGAGCTCCTACGAGCAGTACTTC,-,TRBV28,TRBJ2-7,-
CASSLYTTNEKLFF,TGTGCCAGCAGCTTATATACAACTAATGAAAAACTGTTTTTT,-,TRBV7-9,TRBJ1-4,-